These T cell receptor beta chains were read from a single sample in a study of breast tumors, draining lymph nodes, adjacent tissues. TCRdb recomputed calls from the multiplex PCR reads with MiXCR, one row per CDR3 protein. The sample has roughly 260,000 distinct CDR3 sequences, 30% seen once. Sequenced: axillary lymph node tissue. The source of these receptors is a female donor with breast cancer. Some clones in this sample may be carry-over from other donors' samples. CDR3s include the opening cysteine and the closing phenylalanine or tryptophan. The D gene is left open where the match is weak. Clone size is not always given. Where it is, it says once, few, many or a class for expanded clones.

clone_size	d_call	v_call	j_call	cdr3_nt	cdr3_aa
.	TRBD2	TRBV27	TRBJ2-1	TGTGCCAGCAGCCAATCGACTAGCGGGAGTGCCAATGAGCAGTTCTTC	CASSQSTSGSANEQFF
.	TRBD1	TRBV30	TRBJ1-2	TGTGCCTGGAGTGGACAGGGGGCCGGGTCCCTCTATGGCTACACCTTC	CAWSGQGAGSLYGYTF
many	TRBD1	TRBV4-2	TRBJ2-7	TGTGCCAGCAGCCAAGGGACAGGACCCTACGAGCAGTACTTC	CASSQGTGPYEQYF
many	.	TRBV6-2/TRBV6-3	TRBJ2-5	TGTGCCAGCTGGGATGGGGGAGGAGGGCGGCAGACCCAGTACTTC	CASWDGGGGRQTQYF
few	TRBD2	TRBV4-2	TRBJ2-3	TGTGCCAGCAGCCAAGTTATTCTAGCGGGAGGGCCCGGTAATCCAGATACGCAGTATTTT	CASSQVILAGGPGNPDTQYF
many	TRBD2	TRBV14	TRBJ2-3	TGTGCCAGCAGCAGCCTTCCCGGACTAGCCACAGATACGCAGTATTTT	CASSSLPGLATDTQYF
.	.	TRBV6-6	TRBJ1-4	TGTGCCAGCAGTTACTCCCGGGGGGGGACGGAAAAACTGTTTTTT	CASSYSRGGTEKLFF
few	.	TRBV30	TRBJ2-7	TGTGCCTGGAGTGAGGGACGGGAGCTCTACGAGCAGTACTTC	CAWSEGRELYEQYF
.	TRBD1	TRBV29-1	TRBJ2-2	TGCAGCGCCGCACGCGCGAACACAGGGGAGCCGTTTTTT	CSAARANTGEPFF
many	TRBD2	TRBV20-1	TRBJ2-1	TGCAGTGCTAGAGATACGACTAGCGGGCGGAGGTTCGATGAGCAGTTCTTC	CSARDTTSGRRFDEQFF
many	TRBD2	TRBV29-1	TRBJ2-4	TGCAGCGTTGAAGGCGGCTCTAGTACTAGCGGGAGATATGGCAAAAACATTCAGTACTTC	CSVEGGSSTSGRYGKNIQYF
.	.	TRBV10-3	TRBJ2-3	TGTGCCATCAGTGAGGCTGGTAGCACAGATACGCAGTATTTT	CAISEAGSTDTQYF
many	.	TRBV5-1	TRBJ2-3	TGCGCCAGCAGCCCCATCCATACTAGGGCAGATACGCAGTATTTT	CASSPIHTRADTQYF
many	TRBD1	TRBV30	TRBJ2-7	TGTGCCTGGCAACATCGACAGGGGCGATACAACGAGCAGTACTTC	CAWQHRQGRYNEQYF
many	.	TRBV5-8	TRBJ2-3	TGTGCCAGCAGCTTATACAGGGTTTCTAGCACAGATACGCAGTATTTT	CASSLYRVSSTDTQYF
many	.	TRBV6-1	TRBJ1-4	TGTGCCAGCAGTGAATATCCAGGCAGCTATAATGAAAAACTGTTTTTT	CASSEYPGSYNEKLFF
.	.	TRBV7-9	TRBJ2-3	TGTGCCTGGAGTGTAGGACGGCGGCGGGAAGATACGCAGTATTTT	CAWSVGRRREDTQYF
few	TRBD1	TRBV6-1	TRBJ1-2	TGTGCCAGCAGGCCCCCAGGACAGGGGCGGTCCGGCTACACCTTC	CASRPPGQGRSGYTF
few	TRBD2	TRBV4-1	TRBJ2-1	TGCGCCAGCAGCCAAGTGACAGGGGCTAGCGGGAGGGCCGGGGTTGAGCAGTTCTTC	CASSQVTGASGRAGVEQFF
many	TRBD2	TRBV2	TRBJ2-1	TGTGCCAGCACCTATTCGGCGGGAGCGTCACAGTTCTTC	CASTYSAGASQFF
.	TRBD1	TRBV7-2	TRBJ1-1	TGTGCCAGCAGCTGGACAGGTGAGAACACTGAAGCTTTCTTT	CASSWTGENTEAFF
many	TRBD2	TRBV12-3/TRBV12-4	TRBJ2-5	TGTGCCAGCAGTCCCATAGCGGGCCGGGGACCCGAGACCCAGTACTTC	CASSPIAGRGPETQYF
many	.	TRBV7-2	TRBJ2-7	TGTGCCAGCAGCTTGGGCGGTACCTACGAGCAGTACTTC	CASSLGGTYEQYF
.	.	TRBV3-1	TRBJ2-7	TGTGCCAGCAGCCAAGATCGTTTATACGAGCAGTACTTC	CASSQDRLYEQYF
many	.	TRBV7-2	TRBJ2-1	TGTGCCAGCTCCGAGGCAGGGAGCTCCTACAATGAGCAGTTCTTC	CASSEAGSSYNEQFF
many	.	TRBV19	TRBJ1-2	TGTGCCAGTAGTATCCGGGACGTTTTCTATGGCTACACCTTC	CASSIRDVFYGYTF
.	TRBD2	TRBV2	TRBJ2-1	TGTGCCCTGACTTGGGGTAGCGGGAACAATGAGCAGTTCTTC	CALTWGSGNNEQFF
once	.	TRBV7-9	TRBJ1-5	TGTGCCAGCAGCCCCTCTGGGTTTGGGCAGCCCCAGCATTTT	CASSPSGFGQPQHF
many	.	TRBV9	TRBJ2-7	TGTGCCAGCAGCGGAAGTGGACTAAATACCTACGAGCAGTACTTC	CASSGSGLNTYEQYF
few	.	TRBV16	TRBJ2-1	TGTGCCAGCAGCCACCCGGGAAATGAGCAGTTCTTC	CASSHPGNEQFF
many	.	TRBV2	TRBJ2-5	TGTGCCAGCAGTGAACCAGCTCAAGAGACCCAGTACTTC	CASSEPAQETQYF
.	.	TRBV7-2	TRBJ1-2	TGTGCCAGCAGCTTTAGATATGCGGGTAGCTATGGCTACACCTTC	CASSFRYAGSYGYTF
many	.	TRBV12-3/TRBV12-4	TRBJ2-7	TGTGCCAGCAGTTTCTGGGCAGCCGAATCCTACGAGCAGTACTTC	CASSFWAAESYEQYF
.	TRBD2	TRBV9	TRBJ2-5	TGTGCCAGCAGCCAAAAAGATCCTAGCGGGAGAGAGACCCGGTACTTC	CASSQKDPSGRETRYF
many	TRBD1	TRBV12-5	TRBJ1-5	TGTGCTAGTGGCTTGAGGACAGGGGGCAATCAGCCCCAGCATTTT	CASGLRTGGNQPQHF
once	TRBD2	TRBV27	TRBJ2-3	TGTGCCAGCAGTTGGGCGACTAGCGGGAGAGATACAGATACGCAGTATTTT	CASSWATSGRDTDTQYF
.	TRBD2	TRBV10-3	TRBJ2-3	TGTGCCATCAGTGAGTCAAGCGGGAGTACGAAAGATACGCAGTATTTT	CAISESSGSTKDTQYF
few	TRBD1	TRBV11-2	TRBJ2-2	TGTGCCAGCAGCTATCGGACAGGGGCCCCGGGAGGCACCGGGGAGCTGTTTTTT	CASSYRTGAPGGTGELFF
.	.	TRBV6-5	TRBJ1-5	TGTGCCAGCAGTCACTCGGGGGTTGGGCAGCCCCAGCATTTT	CASSHSGVGQPQHF
.	TRBD1	TRBV5-6	TRBJ2-7	TGTGCCAGCGAAGGGGGACAGGGCTACGAGCAGTACTTC	CASEGGQGYEQYF
many	.	TRBV10-1	TRBJ2-5	TGCGCCAGCTCAAGTGGGGCCAAGGGAGAGACCCAGTACTTC	CASSSGAKGETQYF
few	TRBD2	TRBV6-5	TRBJ2-5	TGTGCCAGCAGTCACTCGACTTGGGAGGGGACCCAGTACTTC	CASSHSTWEGTQYF
many	TRBD1	TRBV20-1	TRBJ2-6	TGCAGTGCGACAGGGCATCTGCTTGGAATCTCTGGGGCCAACGTCCTGACTTTC	CSATGHLLGISGANVLTF
many	TRBD2	TRBV7-2	TRBJ2-1	TGTGCCAGCAGCTTAGGGACTAGCGGAGAAGGGGGTGAGCAGTTCTTC	CASSLGTSGEGGEQFF
.	TRBD1	TRBV12-3/TRBV12-4	TRBJ1-5	TGTGCCAGCGGCGATCCGGGACAGGCAATCAATCAGCCCCAGCATTTT	CASGDPGQAINQPQHF
few	.	TRBV5-4	TRBJ2-1	TGTGCCAGCAGCTTGCGGACAGACAATGAGCAGTTCTTC	CASSLRTDNEQFF
.	TRBD2	TRBV27	TRBJ2-1	TGTGCCAGCAGTCGTGGGACTAGCGGGACCGAGCAGTTCTTC	CASSRGTSGTEQFF
.	TRBD1	TRBV24-1	TRBJ2-2	TGTGCCATCAGTGATTTACAGGGGGTGGCCGGGGAGCTGTTTTTT	CAISDLQGVAGELFF
.	TRBD1	TRBV7-2	TRBJ2-5	TGTGCCAGCAGCTCCCTTCAAGACAGGGCCGGGGAGACCCAGTACTTC	CASSSLQDRAGETQYF
.	.	TRBV7-2	TRBJ2-1	TGCGCCAGCAGCTCCTACGGGACTCCCGAGGGCGCCTACAATGAGCAGTTCTTC	CASSSYGTPEGAYNEQFF
many	TRBD1	TRBV29-1	TRBJ2-5	TGCAGCGTTGAAGATCTGCTTAAAAACCGGGACAGGGGGGAGACCCAGTACTTC	CSVEDLLKNRDRGETQYF
many	TRBD1	TRBV20-1	TRBJ2-7	TGCAGTGGGCTTTGGGACAGGGGGAACGAGCAGTACTTC	CSGLWDRGNEQYF
many	.	TRBV6-5	TRBJ2-1	TGTGCCAGCAGTTACTCTCTAGGGAGTGAGCAGTTCTTC	CASSYSLGSEQFF
.	.	TRBV13	TRBJ1-5	TGTGCCAGCAGTTTGGAGGGACTTGTAAGTCTGCCCCAGCATTTT	CASSLEGLVSLPQHF
many	TRBD2	TRBV19	TRBJ2-7	TGTGCCAGTAGTGATCGGCTACTAGCGAACCCCTACGAGCAGTACTTC	CASSDRLLANPYEQYF
many	.	TRBV5-1	TRBJ1-4	TGCGCCAGCAGTGTAGAGAATGAAAAACTGTTTTTT	CASSVENEKLFF
few	TRBD1	TRBV18	TRBJ2-7	TGTGCCAGCTCACCCCGGGACAGGGTCGCTTACGAGCAGTACTTC	CASSPRDRVAYEQYF
few	.	TRBV20-1	TRBJ2-7	TGCAGTGCTCCCACAGTCTACGAGCAGTCCTTC	CSAPTVYEQSF
many	.	TRBV11-2	TRBJ2-7	TGTGCCAGCAGCCAAGCGAAAAGCTCCTACGAGCAGTACTTC	CASSQAKSSYEQYF